Here is one T cell receptor beta chain with its context. The antigen remains unidentified. Generated by immunoSEQ multiplex PCR, the TCRdb table keeps only in-frame clones and is missing some. The sample records 150,000 to 200,000 clones, around 94% being singletons. This specimen comes from a study of T cell responses to AZD1222 COVID-19 vaccine. Study-wide results and limits: Unmutated variant regions are reportedly targeted by nearly half of spike-specific TCRs.

V was clipped by 6 bases and J by 0 bases, with 6 bases between them. The CDR3 is 12 amino acids. The germline V gene has CDR1 ENHRY and CDR2 SYGVKD. The TCR was taken from an adult who received the MenACWY meningococcal vaccine as a control. The specimen was peripheral blood, collected 28 days after the second dose of the MenACWY control vaccine. This sequence joins TRBV10-3 and TRBJ2-7, with D possibly being TRBD1 (5 bases). DNA for the CDR3: TGTGCCATCAGCAGGGACTCCTACGAGCAGTACTTC. Translating it yields CAISRDSYEQYF.